Included here is one TCR beta chain sequence, with context. The target antigen is unknown. CDR1 is SNHLY, CDR2 FYNNEI, per germline. V was trimmed by 7 bases and J by 4 bases, leaving 16 bases between them. The CDR3 extends over 15 amino acids. The data belong to a study of T cells in Graves' hyperthyroidism and ophthalmopathy. Study-wide points: Through a model of 13 V-J features, ophthalmopathy was separated from stable hyperthyroidism. Blood shared most expanded thyroid clonotypes above 0.001.

The study enrolled patients aged 18 to 65 with newly diagnosed hyperthyroidism of under 2 months' duration. Regions amplified from RNA transcripts were the TCR beta CDR3 regions. Researchers ran a first-round RT-PCR on the TCR CDR3 using the HTBI primer set. TCRdb called the multiplex PCR reads again in MiXCR, with one record for every CDR3 protein. The sample includes roughly 580,000 distinct CDR3 sequences, around 42% seen only once; the top ten take 8.2%. Sample: peripheral blood or thyroid tissue (not recorded which). The receptor's source is a woman younger than 35 with Graves' hyperthyroidism. This chain joins TRBV2 and TRBJ1-4, with D perhaps matching TRBD1 (5 bases). CDR3 sequence: CASTRVPGINEKLFF. Written as DNA, the CDR3 is TGTGCCAGCACCCGAGTTCCAGGGATTAATGAAAAACTGTTTTTT.